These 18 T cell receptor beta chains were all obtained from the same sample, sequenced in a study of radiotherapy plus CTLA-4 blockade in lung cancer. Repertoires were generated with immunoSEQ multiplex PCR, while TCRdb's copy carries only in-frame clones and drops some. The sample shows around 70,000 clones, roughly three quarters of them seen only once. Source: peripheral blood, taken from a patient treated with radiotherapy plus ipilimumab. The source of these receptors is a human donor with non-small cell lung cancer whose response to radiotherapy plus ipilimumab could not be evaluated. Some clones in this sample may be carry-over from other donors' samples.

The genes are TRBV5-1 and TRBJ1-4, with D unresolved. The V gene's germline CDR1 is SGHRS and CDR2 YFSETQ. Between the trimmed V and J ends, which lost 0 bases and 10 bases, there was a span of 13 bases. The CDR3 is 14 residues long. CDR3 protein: CASSLDPLTGKLFF. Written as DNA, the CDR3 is TGCGCCAGCAGCTTGGACCCTTTAACGGGAAAACTGTTTTTT.

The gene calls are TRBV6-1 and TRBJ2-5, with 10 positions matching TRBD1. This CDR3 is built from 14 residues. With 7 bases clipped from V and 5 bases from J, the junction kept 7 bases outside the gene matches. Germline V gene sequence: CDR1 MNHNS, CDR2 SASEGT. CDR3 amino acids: CASMGQGRSETQYF. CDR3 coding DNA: TGTGCCAGCATGGGACAGGGGAGGTCCGAGACCCAGTACTTC.

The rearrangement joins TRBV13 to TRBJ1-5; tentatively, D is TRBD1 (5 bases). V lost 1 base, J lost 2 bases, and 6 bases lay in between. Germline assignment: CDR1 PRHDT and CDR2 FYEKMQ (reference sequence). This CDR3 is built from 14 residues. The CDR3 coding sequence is TGTGCCAGCAGCTTAGAACAGGGCAATCAGCCCCAGCATTTT. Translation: CASSLEQGNQPQHF.

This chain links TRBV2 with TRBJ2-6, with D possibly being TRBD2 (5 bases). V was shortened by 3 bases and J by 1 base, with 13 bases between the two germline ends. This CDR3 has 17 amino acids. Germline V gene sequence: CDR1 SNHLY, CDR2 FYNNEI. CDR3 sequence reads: CASSEVDSFSGANVLTF. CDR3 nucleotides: TGTGCCAGCAGTGAGGTGGACTCATTTTCTGGGGCCAACGTCCTGACTTTC.

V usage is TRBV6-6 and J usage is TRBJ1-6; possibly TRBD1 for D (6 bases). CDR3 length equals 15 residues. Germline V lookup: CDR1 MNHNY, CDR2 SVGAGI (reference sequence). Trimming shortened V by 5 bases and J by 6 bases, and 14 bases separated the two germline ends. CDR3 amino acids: CASSQDSILNSPLHF. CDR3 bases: TGTGCCAGCAGTCAGGACAGCATTCTTAATTCACCCCTCCACTTT.

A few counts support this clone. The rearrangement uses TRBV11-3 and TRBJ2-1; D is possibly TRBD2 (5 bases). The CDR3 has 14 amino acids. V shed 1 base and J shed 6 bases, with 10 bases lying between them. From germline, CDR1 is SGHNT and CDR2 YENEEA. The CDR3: CASSLAGLVNEQFF. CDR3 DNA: TGTGCCAGCAGCTTAGCCGGACTGGTCAATGAGCAGTTCTTC. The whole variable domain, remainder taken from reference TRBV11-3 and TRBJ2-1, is EAGVVQSPRYKIIEKKQPVAFWCNPISGHNTLYWYLQNLGQGPELLIRYENEEAVDDSQLPKDRFSAERLKGVDSTLKIQPAELGDSAVYLCASSLAGLVNEQFFGPGTRLTVL.

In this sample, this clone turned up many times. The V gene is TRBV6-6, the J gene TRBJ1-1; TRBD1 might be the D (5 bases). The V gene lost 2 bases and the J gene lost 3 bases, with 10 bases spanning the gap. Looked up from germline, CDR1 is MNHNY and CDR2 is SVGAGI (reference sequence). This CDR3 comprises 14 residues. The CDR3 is CASSYTPGDTEAFF. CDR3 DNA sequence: TGTGCCAGCAGTTACACCCCGGGGGACACTGAAGCTTTCTTT.

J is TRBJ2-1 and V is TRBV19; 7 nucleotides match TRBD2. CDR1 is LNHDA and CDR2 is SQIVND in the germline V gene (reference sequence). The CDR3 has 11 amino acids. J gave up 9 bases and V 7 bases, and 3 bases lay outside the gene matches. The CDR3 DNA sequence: TGTGCCAGTAACAAGCGGGGTGAGCAGTTCTTC. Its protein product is CASNKRGEQFF.

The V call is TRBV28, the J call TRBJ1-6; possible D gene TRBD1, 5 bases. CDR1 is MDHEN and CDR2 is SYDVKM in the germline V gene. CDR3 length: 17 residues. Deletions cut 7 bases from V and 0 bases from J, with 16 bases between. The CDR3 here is CASNGAGGSSYNSPLHF. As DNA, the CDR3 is TGTGCCAGCAATGGGGCTGGGGGGAGCTCCTATAATTCACCCCTCCACTTT. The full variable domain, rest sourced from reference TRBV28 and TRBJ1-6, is DVKVTQSSRYLVKRTGEKVFLECVQDMDHENMFWYRQDPGLGLRLIYFSYDVKMKEKGDIPEGYSVSREKKERFSLILESASTNQTSMYLCASNGAGGSSYNSPLHFGNGTRLTVT.

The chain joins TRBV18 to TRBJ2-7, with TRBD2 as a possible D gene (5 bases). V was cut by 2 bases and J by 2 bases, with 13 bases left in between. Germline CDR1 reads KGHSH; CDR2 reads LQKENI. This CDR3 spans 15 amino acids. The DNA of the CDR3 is TGTGCCAGCTCACCAGAGGGAACGGCTACCTACGAGCAGTACTTC. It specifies CASSPEGTATYEQYF. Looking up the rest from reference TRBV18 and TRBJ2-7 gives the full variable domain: NAGVMQNPRHLVRRRGQEARLRCSPMKGHSHVYWYRQLPEEGLKFMVYLQKENIIDESGMPKERFSAEFPKEGPSILRIQQVVRGDSAAYFCASSPEGTATYEQYFGPGTRLTVT.

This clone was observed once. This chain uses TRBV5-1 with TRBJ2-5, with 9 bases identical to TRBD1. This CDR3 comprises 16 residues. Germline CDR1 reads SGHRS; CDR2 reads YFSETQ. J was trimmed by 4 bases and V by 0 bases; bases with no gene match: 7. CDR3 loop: CASSLGTGTGRETQYF. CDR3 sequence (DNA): TGCGCCAGCAGCTTGGGCACCGGGACAGGGAGAGAGACCCAGTACTTC.

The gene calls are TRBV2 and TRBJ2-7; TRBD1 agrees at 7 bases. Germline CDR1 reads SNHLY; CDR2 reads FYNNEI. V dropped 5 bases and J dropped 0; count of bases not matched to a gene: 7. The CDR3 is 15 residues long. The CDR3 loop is CASSPTGTASYEQYF. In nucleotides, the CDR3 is TGTGCCAGCAGTCCTACCGGGACAGCCTCCTACGAGCAGTACTTC.

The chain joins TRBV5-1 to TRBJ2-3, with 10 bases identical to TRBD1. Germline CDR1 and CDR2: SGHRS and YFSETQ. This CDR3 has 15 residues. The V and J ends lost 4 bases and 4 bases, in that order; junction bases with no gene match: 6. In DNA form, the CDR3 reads TGCGCCAGCAGCCTCGACAGGGGGCCCTCAGATACGCAGTATTTT. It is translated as CASSLDRGPSDTQYF.

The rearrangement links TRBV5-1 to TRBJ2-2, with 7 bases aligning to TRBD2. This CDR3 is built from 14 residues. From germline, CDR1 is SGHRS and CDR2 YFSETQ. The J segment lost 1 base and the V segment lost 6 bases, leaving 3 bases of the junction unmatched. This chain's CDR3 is CASMGGGNTGELFF. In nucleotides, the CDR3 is TGCGCCAGCATGGGCGGGGGGAACACCGGGGAGCTGTTTTTT.

The CDR3 region is CASIPPGTVNTEAFF. The CDR3 nucleotides are TGTGCCAGCATCCCCCCCGGGACAGTGAACACTGAAGCTTTCTTT. The chain combines TRBV6-5 with TRBJ1-1, with 7 positions matching TRBD1. This CDR3 region has 15 residues. V gave up 7 bases and J gave up 0 bases; unmatched junction bases: 8. Germline CDR1 MNHEY, CDR2 SVGAGI.

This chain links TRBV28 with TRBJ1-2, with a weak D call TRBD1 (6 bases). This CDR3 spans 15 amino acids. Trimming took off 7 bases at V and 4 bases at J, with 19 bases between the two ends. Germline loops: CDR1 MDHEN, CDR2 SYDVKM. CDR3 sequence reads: CASTTKVGQPYGYTF. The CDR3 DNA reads TGTGCCAGCACCACTAAGGTAGGACAGCCCTATGGCTACACCTTC.

The CDR3 coding sequence is TGTGCCAGCAAAGGACAGGGTTACGAGCAGTACTTC. Residues: CASKGQGYEQYF. The chain employs TRBV28 and TRBJ2-7; 8 bases agree with TRBD1. Germline V lookup: CDR1 MDHEN, CDR2 SYDVKM. With V trimmed by 7 bases and J by 4 bases, 3 bases remained unmatched. This CDR3 has 12 residues. Supplemented by reference TRBV28 and TRBJ2-7, the full variable domain reads DVKVTQSSRYLVKRTGEKVFLECVQDMDHENMFWYRQDPGLGLRLIYFSYDVKMKEKGDIPEGYSVSREKKERFSLILESASTNQTSMYLCASKGQGYEQYFGPGTRLTVT.

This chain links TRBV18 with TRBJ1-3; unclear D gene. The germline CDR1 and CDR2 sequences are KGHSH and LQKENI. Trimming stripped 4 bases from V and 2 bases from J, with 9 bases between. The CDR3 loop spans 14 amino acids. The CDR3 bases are TGTGCCAGCTCACTGGACTTAACTGGAAACACCATATATTTT. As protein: CASSLDLTGNTIYF. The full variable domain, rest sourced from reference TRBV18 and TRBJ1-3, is NAGVMQNPRHLVRRRGQEARLRCSPMKGHSHVYWYRQLPEEGLKFMVYLQKENIIDESGMPKERFSAEFPKEGPSILRIQQVVRGDSAAYFCASSLDLTGNTIYFGEGSWLTVV.